Only a few counts were recorded for the clone carrying this T cell receptor (beta chain). The data stem from a study of blood T cell repertoires in COVID-19. In the original processing: Using reference gene primer amplification, nucleated cell counts were estimated. Repertoires were generated with immunoSEQ multiplex PCR, while TCRdb's copy carries only in-frame clones and drops some. V and J calls and clone size are as listed in that table; D and trimming were resolved from the DNA. Of 250,000 to 350,000 clones in the sample, 75% to 90% were seen once. The germline gives CDR1 KGHSH, CDR2 LQKENI. With 1 base clipped from V and 8 bases from J, the junction kept 5 bases outside the gene matches. The CDR3 is made up of 14 amino acids.

The receptor's source is a woman under 40 who had recovered from COVID-19. The J gene is TRBJ2-1, the V gene TRBV18; 7 bases are a match to TRBD2. Sequencing input: peripheral blood. CDR3 DNA: TGTGCCAGCTCACCACGGGGAGGGGCGGATGAGCAGTTCTTC. Translated: CASSPRGGADEQFF.